A selection of T cell receptor beta chains follows, all from one sample in a study of blood T cells in healthy people across ages. TCRdb redid the calling of the 5' RACE reads with MiXCR, one entry per CDR3 protein. The repertoire has 980,000 or so distinct CDR3 sequences, about 48% of them found once; the top ten carry roughly 13%. The sample was blood. These receptor sequences come from a man aged 25-45 years in good health. CDR3s include the opening cysteine and the closing phenylalanine or tryptophan. The D gene is left open where the match is weak. Clone size appears in some rows only: once, few, many, or a class for an expanded clone.

TRBJ2-1 | TRBV28 | few | TRBD1 | 15 | CASSYRTGLSNEQFF | TGTGCCAGCAGTTATCGGACAGGGCTAAGCAATGAGCAGTTCTTC
TRBJ2-7 | TRBV6-6 | - | TRBD1 | 14 | CASTSGQGGSEQYF | TGTGCCAGCACATCGGGACAGGGAGGTAGCGAGCAGTACTTC
TRBJ2-4 | TRBV25-1 | many | - | 11 | CASSSPLGQYF | TGTGCCAGCAGTAGCCCCCTCGGGCAGTACTTC
TRBJ2-2 | TRBV5-1 | - | - | 16 | CASSLGTGLRTGELFF | TGCGCCAGCAGCCTGGGGACGGGACTCCGCACCGGGGAGCTGTTTTTT
TRBJ2-5 | TRBV7-6 | few | - | 15 | CASSSSPISQETQYF | TGTGCCAGCAGCTCTAGCCCAATCTCTCAAGAGACCCAGTACTTC
TRBJ2-7 | TRBV2 | - | - | 13 | CASSSDIAYEQYF | TGTGCCAGCAGTTCGGACATCGCCTACGAGCAGTACTTC
TRBJ2-1 | TRBV7-2 | - | - | 14 | CASSAPGQHDEQFF | TGTGCCAGCAGCGCACCGGGACAACACGATGAGCAGTTCTTC
TRBJ1-2 | TRBV4-2 | - | - | 13 | CASSTQGTGGYTF | TGTGCCAGCAGTACCCAGGGGACTGGAGGCTACACCTTC
TRBJ2-1 | TRBV20-1 | - | - | 15 | CSARVNGAFHNEQFF | TGCAGTGCTAGAGTTAACGGGGCCTTCCACAATGAGCAGTTCTTC
TRBJ1-2 | TRBV20-1 | few | - | 14 | CSARASGPLRGYTF | TGCAGTGCTAGAGCGTCGGGACCCCTTAGGGGCTACACCTTC
TRBJ1-6 | TRBV6-2/TRBV6-3 | - | TRBD1 | 13 | CATMGQGYSPLHF | TGTGCCACCATGGGACAGGGGTATTCACCCCTCCACTTT
TRBJ1-2 | TRBV5-6 | - | - | 13 | CASSSTVTYGYTF | TGTGCCAGCAGCTCCACTGTCACCTATGGCTACACCTTC
TRBJ2-5 | TRBV2 | once | - | 13 | CASNLQGQETQYF | TGTGCCAGCAATCTACAGGGTCAAGAGACCCAGTACTTC
TRBJ2-3 | TRBV3-1 | few | - | 15 | CASSRLRGYGDTQYF | TGTGCCAGCAGCCGCCTCCGGGGGTACGGAGATACGCAGTATTTT
TRBJ2-7 | TRBV21-1 | many | - | 14 | CASSKAPDSYEQYF | TGTGCCAGCAGCAAAGCCCCAGACTCCTACGAGCAGTACTTC
TRBJ1-6 | TRBV15 | - | - | 12 | CATSRDRSPLHF | TGTGCCACCAGCAGGGACCGCTCCCCCCTCCACTTT
TRBJ1-6 | TRBV20-1 | - | - | 16 | CSARGEYRTVHSPLHF | TGCAGTGCTAGAGGAGAGTACCGGACAGTCCATTCACCCCTCCACTTT
TRBJ2-3 | TRBV6-6 | - | TRBD2 | 17 | CASSYSGLAGGTDTQYF | TGTGCCAGCAGTTACTCAGGGCTAGCGGGTGGCACAGATACGCAGTATTTT
TRBJ1-1 | TRBV7-2 | - | - | 15 | CASSLAGHMNTEAFF | TGTGCCAGCAGCTTAGCCGGACATATGAACACTGAAGCTTTCTTT
TRBJ2-3 | TRBV6-2/TRBV6-3 | few | TRBD1 | 15 | CASSPFRQGADTQYF | TGTGCCAGCAGTCCCTTCCGACAGGGGGCAGATACGCAGTATTTT
TRBJ1-5 | TRBV19 | - | - | 13 | CASSSSENQPQHF | TGTGCCAGTAGTTCCTCGGAAAATCAGCCCCAGCATTTT
TRBJ1-2 | TRBV7-9 | - | - | 14 | CASSVDGRFYGYTF | TGTGCCAGCAGCGTAGATGGGAGATTCTATGGCTACACCTTC
TRBJ2-7 | TRBV20-1 | - | TRBD1 | 13 | CSVPTGGDLEQYF | TGCAGTGTCCCGACAGGGGGGGACTTAGAGCAGTACTTC
TRBJ2-3 | TRBV7-9 | - | TRBD2 | 15 | CASSVGLGEADTQYF | TGTGCCAGCAGCGTCGGACTAGGTGAGGCAGATACGCAGTATTTT
TRBJ2-7 | TRBV12-3/TRBV12-4 | - | - | 13 | CASSWGESYEQYF | TGTGCCAGCAGTTGGGGGGAGTCCTACGAGCAGTACTTC
TRBJ2-7 | TRBV6-1 | - | - | 13 | CASSEKGPYEQYF | TGTGCCAGCAGTGAAAAGGGTCCCTACGAGCAGTACTTC
TRBJ1-2 | TRBV7-9 | - | - | 17 | CASSLVVRVAANYGYTF | TGTGCCAGCAGCTTAGTTGTCAGGGTCGCAGCTAACTATGGCTACACCTTC
TRBJ2-1 | TRBV11-3 | - | TRBD2 | 17 | CASSLETSGGRYNEQFF | TGTGCCAGCAGCTTAGAAACTAGCGGGGGGAGATACAATGAGCAGTTCTTC
TRBJ2-7 | TRBV25-1 | - | TRBD1 | 15 | CASSPGQGVGYEQYF | TGTGCCAGCAGTCCCGGACAGGGTGTAGGCTACGAGCAGTACTTC
TRBJ2-7 | TRBV3-1 | once | - | 14 | CASSQGITAYEQYF | TGTGCCAGCAGCCAGGGCATTACCGCCTACGAGCAGTACTTC
TRBJ1-6 | TRBV7-8 | - | - | 15 | CASSFSSQGNSPLHF | TGTGCCAGCAGCTTCTCGAGTCAGGGGAATTCACCCCTCCACTTT
TRBJ2-3 | TRBV2 | - | - | 13 | CTSSALVGDTQYF | TGTACCAGCAGTGCTCTCGTGGGGGATACGCAGTATTTT
TRBJ2-3 | TRBV7-2 | - | - | 15 | CASSIPGLLGRTQYF | TGTGCCAGCAGCATCCCGGGACTTCTCGGCCGTACGCAGTATTTT
TRBJ2-1 | TRBV29-1 | - | - | 12 | CSVEALYNEQFF | TGCAGCGTTGAAGCATTATACAATGAGCAGTTCTTC
TRBJ2-7 | TRBV24-1 | - | - | 16 | CATSDRDFPSFNEQYF | TGTGCCACCAGTGATCGGGACTTTCCCTCCTTCAATGAGCAGTACTTC
TRBJ2-1 | TRBV6-5 | few | - | 11 | CASSYFGQQFF | TGTGCCAGCAGTTACTTCGGACAGCAGTTCTTC
TRBJ2-1 | TRBV20-1 | - | TRBD1 | 14 | CSARVRTGGNEQFF | TGCAGTGCTAGAGTTCGGACAGGGGGAAATGAGCAGTTCTTC
TRBJ1-1 | TRBV2 | - | - | 14 | CASRSRGENTEAFF | TGTGCCAGCAGGTCGCGGGGAGAGAACACTGAAGCTTTCTTT
TRBJ2-5 | TRBV3-1 | - | - | 14 | CASSRESLEETQYF | TGTGCCAGCAGCCGCGAGAGTCTTGAAGAGACCCAGTACTTC
TRBJ1-1 | TRBV6-5 | once | TRBD1 | 14 | CASSYPDRVAEAFF | TGTGCCAGCAGTTACCCCGACAGGGTAGCTGAAGCTTTCTTT
TRBJ2-5 | TRBV5-6 | - | TRBD2 | 16 | CASSNIGGLGGETQYF | TGTGCCAGCAGCAATATCGGTGGATTGGGGGGGGAGACCCAGTACTTC
TRBJ2-4 | TRBV30 | - | TRBD1 | 15 | CAWSVQGADKNIQYF | TGTGCCTGGAGTGTCCAGGGGGCTGACAAAAACATTCAGTACTTC
TRBJ1-5 | TRBV28 | once | TRBD1 | 14 | CASTSDRELQPQHF | TGTGCCAGCACCTCGGACAGGGAACTTCAGCCCCAGCATTTT
TRBJ2-7 | TRBV6-1 | few | - | 13 | CASSTTIAYEQYF | TGTGCCAGCAGCACTACAATCGCCTACGAGCAGTACTTC
TRBJ2-1 | TRBV6-1 | - | - | 16 | CASETAEVSSYNEQFF | TGTGCCAGCGAGACAGCAGAGGTGAGCTCCTACAATGAGCAGTTCTTC
TRBJ2-3 | TRBV28 | - | - | 14 | CASMAGTSTDTQYF | TGTGCCAGCATGGCCGGGACCTCAACAGATACGCAGTATTTT
TRBJ2-7 | TRBV6-2/TRBV6-3 | - | TRBD1 | 13 | CATARDSIYEQYF | TGTGCCACCGCTCGGGACAGTATCTACGAGCAGTACTTC
TRBJ2-1 | TRBV20-1 | - | - | 17 | CSARGFQGTGSENEQFF | TGCAGTGCTAGGGGTTTCCAGGGTACCGGCTCGGAAAATGAGCAGTTCTTC
TRBJ2-3 | TRBV5-6 | - | - | 16 | CASSLMGRANTDTQYF | TGTGCCAGCAGCTTAATGGGGCGGGCAAACACAGATACGCAGTATTTT
TRBJ2-5 | TRBV20-1 | many | TRBD2 | 16 | CSASPQLAGTQETQYF | TGCAGTGCTAGCCCCCAACTAGCGGGGACCCAAGAGACCCAGTACTTC
TRBJ2-7 | TRBV4-2 | - | TRBD2 | 14 | CASSQGGGLIEQYF | TGTGCCAGCAGCCAAGGGGGGGGTCTGATTGAGCAGTACTTC
TRBJ2-1 | TRBV18 | - | - | 14 | CASSPTGGRNEQFF | TGTGCCAGCTCACCGACAGGCGGCCGGAATGAGCAGTTCTTC
TRBJ2-2 | TRBV6-1 | - | TRBD1 | 17 | CASSEHGDRGAPGELFF | TGTGCCAGCAGTGAACATGGGGACAGGGGCGCGCCCGGGGAGCTGTTTTTT
TRBJ2-5 | TRBV7-9 | - | - | 14 | CASTPSSHQETQYF | TGTGCCAGCACCCCCTCGAGCCACCAAGAGACCCAGTACTTC
TRBJ1-4 | TRBV28 | few | TRBD1 | 15 | CASSSPGQSNEKLFF | TGTGCCAGCAGTTCCCCGGGACAGTCTAATGAAAAACTGTTTTTT